This entry lists 12 T cell receptor beta chains sequenced from one sample in a study of cytomegalovirus exposure and HLA in healthy donors. The PCR used 60 Vbeta and 13 Jbeta primers. Only in-frame clones appear in the TCRdb table, and some are missing; sequencing was by immunoSEQ multiplex PCR. The data contain some 190,000 clones, roughly 81% of them singletons. Material for sequencing was PBMCs. The receptor set was obtained from a woman between 25 and 40 years old in good health and CMV-seropositive.

This sequence joins TRBV27 and TRBJ2-7, with 9 positions matching TRBD1. The V segment lost 2 bases and the J segment 2 bases; nucleotides outside the gene matches: 1. Germline V CDR1 and CDR2: MNHEY, SMNVEV (reference sequence). CDR3 length equals 14 residues. In DNA form, the CDR3 reads TGTGCCAGCAGTTTACACAGGGGGCCCTACGAGCAGTACTTC. Amino acid sequence: CASSLHRGPYEQYF.

The gene calls are TRBV5-6 and TRBJ2-3; 10 bases are a match to TRBD1. V shed 0 bases and J 2 bases; nucleotides not matched to a gene: 3. The CDR3 is 16 residues long. Germline CDR1 is SGHDT and CDR2 is YYEEEE. For the CDR3, the DNA is TGTGCCAGCAGCTTGGCGGGACAGGGGATCACAGATACGCAGTATTTT. Its protein product is CASSLAGQGITDTQYF.

This clone has more than one count but fewer than ten. The chain has TRBV29-1 and TRBJ2-1; D possibly corresponds to TRBD2 (5 bases). The CDR3 length is 14 residues. The germline V and J ends were trimmed by 7 bases and 4 bases, with 17 bases remaining between them. The V gene's germline CDR1 is SQVTM and CDR2 ANQGSEA. This chain's CDR3 is CSALGGPLYNEQFF. CDR3 nucleotides: TGCAGCGCCCTTGGCGGGCCCCTGTACAATGAGCAGTTCTTC.

The V gene is TRBV7-2, the J gene TRBJ2-5, with 8 nucleotides matching TRBD1. This CDR3 region has 14 residues. V lost 5 bases, J lost 4 bases, and 6 bases stayed unmatched. Germline V gene lookup returns CDR1 SGHTA and CDR2 FQGNSA. In DNA form, the CDR3 reads TGTGCCAGCAGCCCGGACAGGGCGGGAGAGACCCAGTACTTC. Encoded protein: CASSPDRAGETQYF.

The chain joins TRBV5-1 to TRBJ1-1; D possibly corresponds to TRBD1 (6 bases). CDR1 is SGHRS and CDR2 is YFSETQ in the germline V gene. V was shortened by 1 base and J by 7 bases, with 14 bases between the two germline ends. The CDR3 spans 14 residues. CDR3 sequence: CASSLSGADLEAFF. The CDR3, as DNA: TGCGCCAGCAGCTTGTCAGGGGCCGATCTTGAAGCTTTCTTT.

The gene calls are TRBV19 and TRBJ1-3; D not resolved. Trimming took off 9 bases at V and 4 bases at J, with 13 bases between the two ends. This CDR3 has 13 residues. CDR1 and CDR2 (germline): LNHDA, SQIVND (reference sequence). The CDR3 region is CASGENFGNTIYF. The CDR3, as DNA: TGTGCCAGCGGAGAGAATTTCGGAAACACCATATATTTT.

The CDR3 reads CASSLQWQPQHF. DNA of the CDR3: TGTGCCAGCAGTCTTCAGTGGCAGCCCCAGCATTTT. This rearrangement joins TRBV28 to TRBJ1-5; D is unclear. This CDR3 has 12 amino acids. Germline-derived CDR1 and CDR2 are MDHEN and SYDVKM. Trimming left V 5 bases short and J 7 bases short, with 9 bases between.

The gene calls are TRBV27 and TRBJ2-7; 14 bases are a match to TRBD2. The ends lost 5 bases at V and 0 bases at J; junction bases unmatched: 3. Germline V gene lookup returns CDR1 MNHEY and CDR2 SMNVEV (reference sequence). The CDR3 has 16 amino acids. The CDR3 loop is CASSPGTSGSSYEQYF. The CDR3 region has the DNA TGTGCCAGCAGTCCAGGGACTAGCGGGAGCTCCTACGAGCAGTACTTC.

This clone occurred once. This chain connects TRBV29-1 to TRBJ2-6; possibly TRBD2 for D (6 bases). V was clipped by 4 bases and J by 4 bases, with 14 bases between them. There are 15 residues in the CDR3. Germline V lookup: CDR1 SQVTM, CDR2 ANQGSEA. CDR3 bases: TGCAGCGTTGTGGGGGGTGTACGAGGGGCCAACGTCCTGACTTTC. It is translated as CSVVGGVRGANVLTF.

The chain combines TRBV11-2 with TRBJ2-5, with 7 bases identical to TRBD2. The J segment lost 5 bases and the V segment lost 4 bases, leaving 7 bases of the junction unmatched. Germline CDR1 reads SGHAT; CDR2 reads FQNNGV. The CDR3 sequence is 14 residues long. CDR3 region: CASSSRQRGETQYF. DNA for the CDR3: TGTGCCAGCAGCTCCCGGCAGCGGGGTGAGACCCAGTACTTC.

A few counts support this clone. This chain uses TRBV5-1 with TRBJ1-1; tentatively, D is TRBD1 (6 bases). The CDR3 consists of 15 residues. Trimming took 3 bases from V and 9 from J, leaving 21 bases between them. Germline V CDR1 and CDR2: SGHRS, YFSETQ. The CDR3 DNA reads as TGCGCCAGCAGCTCGTCACCCTGGGACATATCAAAAGCTTTCTTT. It codes for CASSSSPWDISKAFF.

The gene calls are TRBV5-4 and TRBJ2-1, with TRBD2 identical over 9 bases. V was pared by 1 base and J by 8 bases, with 13 bases of the junction left unmatched. The CDR3 is made up of 17 amino acids. CDR1 is SGHNT and CDR2 is YYREEE in the germline V gene (reference sequence). CDR3 region: CASSLWLAGVVSHEQFF. For the CDR3, the DNA is TGTGCCAGCAGCTTGTGGTTAGCGGGGGTGGTATCCCATGAGCAGTTCTTC.